This T cell receptor (beta chain) was retrieved from a study of CD8+CD57+ T cells in acquired aplastic anemia listed by TCRdb under 2018. About the investigation overall: DNA extracted from sorted CD4+ and CD8+ cells had a mean of approximately 3 ug, with a range of roughly 0.18 to 27.4 ug. Healthy donor samples averaged about 10 million reads for CD4+ and under 12 million for CD8+ cells.

What the research found in general, with its limitations: Around 31 CD8+ CDR3 sequences were shared between patients and controls but appeared highly expressed in patients and within their immunodominant clones. Patients and healthy controls showed no significant difference in CD8+ Simpson's diversity (P=0.060).

TCR beta VDJ combination and CDR3 sequence profiling used genomic DNA as the template. TCR repertoire sequencing was run on an Illumina HiSeq 2000. The published analysis was carried out like this. TRBV/TRBJ rearrangement plots, CDR3 size and DJ length profiles, and Simpson's diversity index were used to assess repertoires. The most abundant DNA sequence in the deep sequencing data was taken as the immunodominant clone. CDR3 amino acid sequences were screened for sharing across subjects and compared with published repertoires and the VDJdb database. TCRdb reanalyzed the raw reads on its own, using fastp at Q25 for trimming and MiXCR for clone calling, and kept in-frame beta chains. Each record represents a unique CDR3 protein, reported with the most common genes and DNA among its rows. The V and J calls were not made by the authors but by TCRdb's processing. The sample table holds some 190,000 distinct CDR3 sequences, of which 40% to 55% were seen once. The ten largest clones represent approximately 2.9% of the sample.

In this study, sorted CD4+ and CD8+ T cells from the blood of healthy subjects and of severe aplastic anemia patients had their TCR repertoires deep-sequenced. Ficoll-Paque density gradient centrifugation was used to isolate peripheral blood mononuclear cells. Before DNA extraction, CD4+ and CD8+ T cells were sorted with FACS or magnetic beads. The junction carries 15 bases between V and J, which are trimmed by 6 bases and 7 bases respectively. Taken from cysteine to phenylalanine, the CDR3 has 13 residues. The sequence is cut down to CDR3 DNA, 39 bases in frame from base 1. This clonotype was recorded many times. Its recognized antigen is unknown. No qualities accompany the bases; no much larger clone lies one base away.

The TCR originated in a human donor in good health. The chain is assembled from TRBV12-3 or TRBV12-4 and TRBJ1-2; there is no confident call for the D gene. The sample comprised sorted CD4+, CD8+, or CD8+CD57+ T cells (not recorded which) from PBMCs. In nucleotide form, the sequence is TGTGCCAGCAGCAACACAGCATCGGGTGGCTACACCTTC. Its translation is CASSNTASGGYTF.